This TCR beta chain was sequenced for a study of T cell responses to AZD1222 COVID-19 vaccine. General study findings and limits: As reported, nearly half of all spike-specific TCRs target variant regions that are unmutated.

Points on this clone: What it recognizes is unknown.

Only in-frame clones appear in the TCRdb table, and some are missing; sequencing was by immunoSEQ multiplex PCR. This sample has tens of thousands of clones, with around nine tenths found just once. This clonotype was sampled from an adult in good health. The sample was peripheral blood, taken on day 0 of MenACWY control vaccination.

Here the CDR3 reads CASRRADTQYF. The CDR3 DNA follows: TGTGCCAGCAGGCGGGCAGATACGCAGTATTTT. The V gene is TRBV6-5, the J gene TRBJ2-3, with D possibly being TRBD2 (5 bases). V gave up 6 bases and J gave up 4 bases, with 5 bases separating them. Germline lookup yields CDR1 MNHEY and CDR2 SVGAGI. The CDR3 consists of 11 residues.